The 26 T cell receptor beta chains below were found in one sample sequenced in a study of T-cell reconstitution after alpha-beta-depleted transplantation in children. Unique molecular identifiers were incorporated into the prepared TCRbeta library. TCRdb recomputed calls from the PCR reads with MiXCR, one row per CDR3 protein. The sample lists approximately 400,000 distinct CDR3 sequences, 16% seen once, with less than 30% in the top ten. Here the sequenced sample was PBMCs, mostly from graft donor cells, taken 360 days after TCRalphabeta/CD19-depleted stem cell transplant. Receptors originate from a boy under three years old who had a stem cell transplant for Wiskott-Aldrich syndrome, so the T cells may come from the graft donor.

This clonotype was seen a handful of times. This chain uses TRBV7-2 with TRBJ2-1; 9 positions match TRBD2. The length of the CDR3 is 15 residues. The germline gives CDR1 SGHTA, CDR2 FQGNSA. The J segment lost 5 bases and the V segment lost 3 bases, leaving 5 bases of the junction unmatched. The CDR3 sequence: CASSFTSGLNNEQFF. CDR3 in DNA: TGTGCCAGCAGCTTCACTAGCGGGCTCAACAATGAGCAGTTCTTC.

This clonotype showed up just a few times. CDR3 protein: CASSLGRDRGYHEQYF. The CDR3, as DNA: TGTGCCAGCAGCTTAGGTAGGGACAGGGGATACCACGAGCAGTACTTC. The chain links TRBV7-9 to TRBJ2-7; 10 bases line up with TRBD1. Per the germline V gene, CDR1 is SEHNR and CDR2 is FQNEAQ (reference sequence). The V and J ends lost 1 base and 5 bases, in that order; junction bases with no gene match: 8. The CDR3 is made up of 16 amino acids.

This clonotype was counted at least ten times. The chain joins TRBV4-2 to TRBJ2-3, with 10 bases matching TRBD2. CDR1 is LGHNA, CDR2 YNFKEQ, per germline. V lost 4 bases to trimming and J lost 5 bases; unmatched junction nucleotides: 9. The CDR3 is 16 amino acids. CDR3 DNA sequence: TGTGCCAGCAGCCCTCAGCGGGGGGGCGTAGGAGATACGCAGTATTTT. Translating gives CASSPQRGGVGDTQYF.

The chain is built from TRBV15 and TRBJ2-2; D not certain. Trimming pared 1 base from V and 5 bases from J, leaving 14 bases between. Germline V gene lookup returns CDR1 LNHNV and CDR2 YYDKDF (reference sequence). This CDR3 comprises 16 residues. The CDR3 spells CATSRVLDPGTGELFF. CDR3 in DNA: TGTGCCACCAGCAGAGTCCTCGACCCCGGGACCGGGGAGCTGTTTTTT.

The rearrangement uses TRBV24-1 and TRBJ2-7; no definite D call. Germline CDR1 and CDR2: KGHDR and SFDVKD. The V end lost 9 bases, the J end lost 6 bases, and 8 bases lay between the germline ends. The CDR3 sequence is 10 residues long. The DNA of the CDR3 is TGTGCCACCTGGCCCGGCGAGCAGTACTTC. Protein: CATWPGEQYF.

The chain joins TRBV20-1 to TRBJ2-7; 8 nucleotides align to TRBD1. With 3 bases clipped from V and 6 bases from J, the junction kept 7 bases outside the gene matches. Germline V gene sequence: CDR1 DFQATT, CDR2 SNEGSKA (reference sequence). The CDR3 has 13 residues. The CDR3 loop reads CSARDRVFGEQYF. CDR3 nucleotides: TGCAGTGCTAGGGACAGGGTTTTCGGCGAGCAGTACTTC.

V is TRBV5-5 and J is TRBJ2-2; 7 nucleotides match TRBD1. V was pared by 4 bases and J by 2 bases, with 11 bases of the junction left unmatched. The germline gives CDR1 SGHKS, CDR2 YYEKEE (reference sequence). The CDR3 extends over 17 amino acids. The CDR3 sequence is CASSRRQGMENTGELFF. CDR3 nucleotides: TGTGCCAGCAGCCGCCGACAGGGAATGGAAAACACCGGGGAGCTGTTTTTT.

This sequence joins TRBV5-8 and TRBJ2-3; 7 positions match TRBD1. The CDR3 length is 13 residues. Germline V gene lookup returns CDR1 SGHTS and CDR2 YDEGEE. The ends lost 7 bases at V and 6 bases at J; junction bases unmatched: 8. For the CDR3, the DNA is TGTGCCAGCGGCCCCGGGACAGATGATACGCAGTATTTT. It translates to CASGPGTDDTQYF.

The chain uses TRBV4-2 and TRBJ2-7; no reliable D call. Trimming shortened V by 1 base and J by 4 bases, and 17 bases separated the two germline ends. Germline lookup yields CDR1 LGHNA and CDR2 YNFKEQ. The CDR3 spans 16 residues. CDR3 coding DNA: TGTGCCAGCAGCCAAGTATCCACGGACCGACAATACGAGCAGTACTTC. Translation: CASSQVSTDRQYEQYF.

This clonotype occurred a few times. The chain employs TRBV25-1 and TRBJ1-3, with D possibly matching TRBD1 (6 bases). V gave up 4 bases and J gave up 2 bases, with 15 bases separating them. In germline, CDR1 is MGHDK, CDR2 SYGVNS. The CDR3 is 16 residues long. Here the CDR3 DNA reads TGTGCCAGCAGTGGACGGAGGGGGAGTGCTGGAAACACCATATATTTT. It translates to CASSGRRGSAGNTIYF.

This chain connects TRBV7-9 to TRBJ2-5; 13 nucleotides line up with TRBD2. V lost 5 bases and J lost 5; bases outside the gene matches: 8. The CDR3 length is 16 residues. Germline V lookup: CDR1 SEHNR, CDR2 FQNEAQ (reference sequence). The CDR3 loop reads CASSDGLAGVRETQYF. For the CDR3, the DNA is TGTGCCAGCAGCGATGGACTAGCGGGAGTTCGGGAGACCCAGTACTTC.

This sequence joins TRBV7-6 and TRBJ2-2; 7 bases are shared with TRBD1. This CDR3 region has 15 residues. The ends lost 1 base at V and 6 bases at J; junction bases unmatched: 5. The germline gives CDR1 SGHVS, CDR2 FNYEAQ. CDR3 amino acids: CASSLGTGAAGELFF. CDR3 DNA sequence: TGTGCCAGCAGCTTAGGCACAGGGGCTGCCGGGGAGCTGTTTTTT.

A word on this clonotype: Lacking the conserved final phenylalanine or tryptophan, this CDR3 likely reflects a read error. No DNA is shown, since the ends of the CDR3 on it are uncertain; the CDR3 is the one TCRdb lists. The chain joins TRBV7-8 to TRBJ2-7; the listed D gene, TRBD2, was not tested against the DNA. CDR1 is SGHVS, CDR2 FQNEAQ, per germline. The CDR3 spans 12 amino acids, including both terminal residues. CDR3 sequence reads: CASSPLAGGPII.

This clonotype showed up just a few times. The chain recombines TRBV10-3 with TRBJ2-7; D possibly corresponds to TRBD2 (5 bases). The CDR3 spans 14 residues. Germline values: CDR1 ENHRY, CDR2 SYGVKD. Trimming pared 3 bases from V and 3 bases from J, leaving 12 bases between. The DNA for the CDR3 is TGTGCCATCAGTGACTCACTAGTCCTCTACGAGCAGTACTTC. This translates into CAISDSLVLYEQYF.

This chain uses TRBV6-5 with TRBJ2-2; TRBD1 is a possible D gene (6 bases). V was trimmed by 7 bases and J by 6 bases, leaving 15 bases between them. Germline loops: CDR1 MNHEY, CDR2 SVGAGI. The CDR3 sequence is 14 residues long. The CDR3 here is CASTGTHIAGELFF. The CDR3 DNA reads TGTGCCAGCACCGGGACACACATAGCCGGGGAGCTGTTTTTT.

This clonotype was found a few times. This chain uses TRBV7-2 with TRBJ1-6, with 7 bases that match TRBD1. The germline V gene encodes CDR1 SGHTA and CDR2 FQGNSA. J gave up 9 bases and V 1 base, and 6 bases lay outside the gene matches. This CDR3 region has 15 residues. CDR3 coding DNA: TGTGCCAGCAGCTTAGTCGGGACAGCGACTTCACCCCTCCACTTT. Protein: CASSLVGTATSPLHF.

This clonotype turned up a few times. V usage is TRBV4-1 and J usage is TRBJ1-4; the D gene is possibly TRBD1 (6 bases). The CDR3 is 16 amino acids. Germline values: CDR1 MGHRA, CDR2 YSYEKL. Between the trimmed V and J ends, which lost 1 base and 1 base, there was a span of 10 bases. The CDR3 nucleotides are TGCGCCAGCAGCCAAGTGGGGGGGCGAACTAATGAAAAACTGTTTTTT. This codes for CASSQVGGRTNEKLFF.

This clonotype was recorded at least ten times. V gene TRBV5-1 combines with J gene TRBJ2-3; 9 bases are a match to TRBD1. CDR3 length equals 16 residues. In germline, CDR1 is SGHRS, CDR2 YFSETQ. The junction had 8 bases not matched to a gene; V was cut back by 4 bases and J by 2 bases. CDR3 protein: CASSPQGQGHTDTQYF. CDR3 nucleotides: TGCGCCAGCAGCCCACAGGGACAGGGACACACAGATACGCAGTATTTT.

This clonotype has just a few counts. The V and J genes are TRBV12-3 or TRBV12-4 and TRBJ2-7; tentatively, D is TRBD2 (6 bases). The CDR3 length is 14 residues. Trimming pared 2 bases from V and 10 bases from J, leaving 18 bases between. CDR3 DNA: TGTGCCAGCAGTTTACTGGCGGGAAGGCGAAAACAGTACTTC. Translating it yields CASSLLAGRRKQYF.

This clonotype appeared a few times. This chain joins TRBV29-1 and TRBJ2-4, with D possibly TRBD1 on 6 matching bases. The CDR3 loop spans 13 amino acids. V was shortened by 7 bases and J by 6 bases, with 16 bases between the two germline ends. Germline V CDR1 and CDR2: SQVTM, ANQGSEA. The CDR3 loop is CSAKQGKGNIQYF. The CDR3 DNA is TGCAGCGCCAAACAGGGAAAAGGAAACATTCAGTACTTC.

This clonotype turned up a few times. The chain uses TRBV18 and TRBJ1-5; 9 nucleotides align to TRBD1. The CDR3 contains 14 residues. V gave up 4 bases and J gave up 5 bases; unmatched junction bases: 3. Germline lookup yields CDR1 KGHSH and CDR2 LQKENI. In DNA form, the CDR3 reads TGTGCCAGCTCACGCGACAGGGGGGATCAGCCCCAGCATTTT. Encoded protein: CASSRDRGDQPQHF.

This clonotype was counted only a few times. The J gene is TRBJ2-7, the V gene TRBV5-1, with 9 bases matching TRBD1. CDR3 length equals 14 residues. Trimming took 3 bases from V and 6 from J; bases not matched to a gene: 7. Germline CDR1 SGHRS, CDR2 YFSETQ. As DNA, the CDR3 is TGCGCCAGCAGCTGGGGCGGACAGGGGAGCGAGCAGTACTTC. It is translated as CASSWGGQGSEQYF.

This clonotype was detected only a few times. The V call is TRBV10-3, the J call TRBJ2-6; TRBD2 agrees at 15 bases. Germline CDR1 and CDR2: ENHRY and SYGVKD. This CDR3 comprises 18 residues. Germline trimming cut 6 bases from V and 3 bases from J; bases unmatched to any gene: 6. In nucleotides, the CDR3 is TGTGCCATCAGAGAACCGGGACTAGCGGGAGGTGGGGCCAACGTCCTGACTTTC. Its protein product is CAIREPGLAGGGANVLTF.

CDR3 loop: CASSLQIQETQYF. DNA of the CDR3: TGTGCCAGCAGCCTACAGATCCAAGAGACCCAGTACTTC. The rearrangement links TRBV11-2 to TRBJ2-5, with D unresolved. CDR1 is SGHAT and CDR2 is FQNNGV in the germline V gene. V was trimmed by 5 bases and J by 1 base, leaving 8 bases between them. The CDR3 is 13 amino acids. The variable domain in full, completed from reference TRBV11-2 and TRBJ2-5, reads EAGVAQSPRYKIIEKRQSVAFWCNPISGHATLYWYQQILGQGPKLLIQFQNNGVVDDSQLPKDRFSAERLKGVDSTLKIQPAKLEDSAVYLCASSLQIQETQYFGPGTRLLVL.

The CDR3 spells CASSGPGTGEYF. The CDR3 nucleotides read TGTGCCAGCAGCGGGCCCGGGACAGGAGAGTATTTT. The rearrangement links TRBV7-9 to TRBJ2-3, with 8 bases that match TRBD1. The CDR3 is made up of 12 amino acids. V lost 5 bases to trimming and J lost 13 bases; unmatched junction nucleotides: 8. CDR1 and CDR2 from the germline V gene are SEHNR and FQNEAQ (reference sequence). Variable domain in full (rest from reference TRBV7-9 and TRBJ2-3): DTGVSQNPRHKITKRGQNVTFRCDPISEHNRLYWYRQTLGQGPEFLTYFQNEAQLEKSRLLSDRFSAERPKGSFSTLEIQRTEQGDSAMYLCASSGPGTGEYFGPGTRLTVL.

The chain recombines TRBV12-3 or TRBV12-4 with TRBJ1-2, with a possible D match to TRBD1 (6 bases). The germline V and J ends were trimmed by 5 bases and 8 bases, with 27 bases remaining between them. The CDR3 length is 17 residues. CDR3 residues: CASSLPPAGAGVQGYTF. The CDR3 nucleotides read TGTGCCAGCAGTCTTCCCCCCGCAGGGGCAGGGGTACAAGGCTACACCTTC.